One and the same sample provided the 27 T cell receptor beta chains below, sequenced in a study of T cell clonality in common variable immunodeficiency. Using immunoSEQ multiplex PCR, the repertoire was profiled, and TCRdb retains in-frame clones only, with some absent. The profile covers 35,000 to 50,000 clones, none occurring a single time. Sequenced input: peripheral blood mononuclear cells. The receptors derive from a person between 18 and 75 years old in good health.

This clone was counted ten times or more. The read is 3 residues too short to cover the CDR3 end, so that end is filled in from the germline J gene. The chain combines TRBV20-1 with TRBJ1-5, with D unclear. CDR1 is DFQATT, CDR2 SNEGSKA, per germline (reference sequence). V was shortened by 7 bases and J by 1 base, with 14 bases between the two germline ends. The CDR3 consists of 14 residues. The CDR3 loop reads CSGAPAGSNQPQHF. The CDR3 bases that were read are TGCAGTGGAGCGCCGGCGGGGAGCAATCAGCCC.

Concerning this clone itself: The read finishes 3 residues shy of the CDR3 end, and the germline J gene is used to complete it. The chain is built from TRBV6-2 or TRBV6-3 and TRBJ1-2, with D uncertain. Germline V gene sequence: CDR1 MNHEY, CDR2 SVGEGT. This CDR3 is 15 amino acids long. CDR3 amino acids: CASSLGLASYNDYTF. The DNA read from the CDR3 is TGTGCCAGCAGCCTCGGACTAGCGTCATACAATGAC.

At least ten counts were recorded for this clone. The read halts 3 residues ahead of the CDR3 end, with the missing end drawn from the germline J gene. J is TRBJ2-1 and V is TRBV15, with 8 bases identical to TRBD1. Per germline, CDR1 LNHNV and CDR2 YYDKDF (reference sequence). The ends lost 2 bases at V and 7 bases at J; junction bases unmatched: 4. The CDR3 has 14 residues. The sequenced part of the CDR3 DNA is TGTGCCACCAGCAGAAGCAGGGGGCGGAATGAG. Protein product: CATSRSRGRNE. In full, the CDR3 is CATSRSRGRNEQFF.

This clone was picked up many times. The read ends 3 residues early relative to the CDR3; the germline J gene fills the gap. The chain uses TRBV9 and TRBJ2-1; the match to TRBD2 covers 12 bases. This CDR3 contains 16 residues. With V trimmed by 4 bases and J by 7 bases, 9 bases remained unmatched. The V gene's germline CDR1 is SGDLS and CDR2 YYNGEE. Incomplete CDR3 DNA: TGTGCCAGCAGCCCTCGACTAGCGGGGGACCTAAATGAG. The encoded protein is CASSPRLAGDLNE. The complete CDR3 reads CASSPRLAGDLNEQFF.

This clone occurred many times. Sequencing ends 3 residues short of the CDR3 end; the germline J gene provides the rest. The chain employs TRBV29-1 and TRBJ2-5; 12 bases are shared with TRBD2. The CDR3 is 16 residues long. V shed 4 bases, J shed 2 bases, and the junction held 8 bases outside the gene matches. The germline V gene encodes CDR1 SQVTM and CDR2 ANQGSEA. The sequenced part of the CDR3 DNA is TGCAGCGTTGGGGCTGGCGGGACTAGCGGGCAAGAGACC. Protein product: CSVGAGGTSGQET. The full CDR3 reads CSVGAGGTSGQETQYF.

In its sample, this clone was seen many times. The read stops 3 residues short of the end of the CDR3; the missing end is completed from the germline J gene. The rearrangement joins TRBV12-3 or TRBV12-4 to TRBJ1-2; TRBD1 aligns across 7 bases. The CDR3 length is 13 residues. With 1 base clipped from V and 7 bases from J, the junction kept 3 bases outside the gene matches. CDR3 amino acids: CASSLEGASGYTF. The CDR3 bases that were read are TGTGCCAGCAGTTTAGAGGGGGCGAGTGGC.

This clone has a count of ten or more. With the read ending 3 residues before the CDR3 end, the germline J gene is used to fill in that end. The chain links TRBV10-3 to TRBJ2-7; a possible D gene is TRBD2 (6 bases). There are 12 residues in the CDR3. The germline gives CDR1 ENHRY, CDR2 SYGVKD. The V end was cut by 10 bases, the J end by 6 bases, with 16 bases between. CDR3 DNA (partial): TGTGCCAACGGGGACTCAATCGTCGAG. Translating gives CANGDSIVE. In full, the CDR3 is CANGDSIVEQYF.

This clone was observed at least ten times. The read ends 3 residues early relative to the CDR3; the germline J gene fills the gap. This sequence joins TRBV20-1 and TRBJ2-1, with 8 bases matching TRBD2. Germline assignment: CDR1 DFQATT and CDR2 SNEGSKA (reference sequence). The CDR3 extends over 16 amino acids. The trim removed 6 bases at V and 0 bases at J, leaving 10 bases unmatched. This chain's CDR3 is CSATGGGGTSYNEQFF. The CDR3 bases that were read are TGCAGTGCGACCGGGGGGGGCGGCACCTCCTACAATGAG.

This clone occurred many times. Read data end 3 residues before the CDR3 end; the end is taken from the germline J gene. V and J are TRBV10-3 and TRBJ2-5; the match to TRBD1 covers 9 bases. Germline CDR1 reads ENHRY; CDR2 reads SYGVKD. The CDR3 has 15 amino acids. J lost 4 bases, V lost 2 bases, and 5 bases had no gene match. The CDR3 protein is CAISESGTGIETQYF. The CDR3 bases that were read are TGTGCCATCAGTGAGAGCGGGACAGGGATAGAGACC.

This clone appeared many times. The CDR3 goes on 3 residues after the read ends, and that part is filled in from the germline J gene. The chain links TRBV6-1 to TRBJ2-2, with no clear D. Trimming pared 1 base from V and 5 bases from J, leaving 8 bases between. The CDR3 spans 14 residues. Germline loops: CDR1 MNHNS, CDR2 SASEGT. The CDR3 bases that were read are TGTGCCAGCAGTGAAGGGTCTAGGACCGGGGAG. This sequence encodes CASSEGSRTGE. The CDR3, in full, reads CASSEGSRTGELFF.

The table lists this clone with many counts. The read terminates 3 residues before the CDR3 end, so the remaining end is supplied by the germline J gene. The chain employs TRBV5-6 and TRBJ2-3, with no clear D. Germline V gene data show CDR1 as SGHDT and CDR2 as YYEEEE. This CDR3 is 14 amino acids long. V lost 0 bases, J lost 8 bases, and 13 bases lay in between. The CDR3 protein is CASSLEDIPVTQYF. The CDR3 DNA, read in part, is TGTGCCAGCAGCTTGGAAGACATCCCCGTTACG. The variable domain in full, with the rest retrieved from reference TRBV5-6 and TRBJ2-3, is DAGVTQSPTHLIKTRGQQVTLRCSPKSGHDTVSWYQQALGQGPQFIFQYYEEEERQRGNFPDRFSGHQFPNYSSELNVNALLLGDSALYLCASSLEDIPVTQYFGPGTRLTVL.

This clone was recorded many times. The read stops 3 residues short of the end of the CDR3; the missing end is completed from the germline J gene. The V and J genes are TRBV6-2 or TRBV6-3 and TRBJ1-5; the D gene is possibly TRBD1 (6 bases). There are 16 residues in the CDR3. Germline CDR1 and CDR2: MNHEY and SVGEGT. V was clipped by 3 bases and J by 6 bases, with 18 bases between them. CDR3 sequence reads: CASSYQNAGEGQPQHF. The DNA read from the CDR3 is TGTGCCAGCAGTTATCAAAACGCAGGGGAAGGTCAGCCC.

Ten or more counts support this clone. The missing CDR3 end, 3 residues past where the read stops, is filled in from the germline J gene. V is TRBV6-2 or TRBV6-3 and J is TRBJ2-7, with 7 positions matching TRBD2. The trim removed 7 bases at V and 4 bases at J, leaving 10 bases unmatched. CDR1 and CDR2 (germline): MNHEY, SVGEGT. The CDR3 extends over 14 amino acids. Incomplete CDR3 DNA: TGTGCCAGCAACCTACTAGCGAACAGATACGAG. Encoded protein: CASNLLANRYE. From start to end, the CDR3 is CASNLLANRYEQYF.

This clone was seen at least ten times. The CDR3 goes on 3 residues after the read ends, and that part is filled in from the germline J gene. This chain links TRBV20-1 with TRBJ2-3; D possibly corresponds to TRBD2 (6 bases). The CDR3 extends over 14 amino acids. The germline V and J ends were trimmed by 0 bases and 4 bases, with 11 bases remaining between them. CDR1 DFQATT and CDR2 SNEGSKA come from the germline V gene (reference sequence). Partial CDR3 DNA: TGCAGTGCTAGAGACAGTAGCGGATCAGATACG. It specifies CSARDSSGSDT. The CDR3 as a whole reads CSARDSSGSDTQYF.

This clone was recorded many times. The CDR3 extends 3 residues past the end of the read, so its final part is completed from the germline J gene. The genes are TRBV9 and TRBJ2-1; D possibly corresponds to TRBD2 (6 bases). Germline CDR1 is SGDLS and CDR2 is YYNGEE. Trimming stripped 3 bases from V and 6 bases from J, with 13 bases between. The CDR3 contains 14 residues. The CDR3 region is CASSAGGVRNEQFF. The sequenced part of the CDR3 DNA is TGTGCCAGCAGCGCCGGAGGGGTACGCAATGAG.

This clone appeared many times. The missing CDR3 end, 3 residues past where the read stops, is filled in from the germline J gene. This rearrangement joins TRBV10-1 to TRBJ1-4, with 9 bases that match TRBD1. V trimming: 7 bases; J trimming: 2 bases; junction bases outside the gene matches: 14. The CDR3 runs 18 residues. Germline V gives CDR1 WNHNN, CDR2 SYGVQD (reference sequence). The CDR3 sequence is CASKFSRDRAFTNEKLFF. The CDR3 bases that were read are TGCGCCAGCAAGTTTAGCCGGGACAGGGCCTTCACTAATGAAAAA.

This clone was detected ten times or more. The read comes to an end 3 residues before the CDR3 does, leaving the germline J gene to fill in the end. The chain employs TRBV19 and TRBJ1-2; 7 bases fit TRBD1. This CDR3 is built from 15 residues. Germline CDR1 LNHDA, CDR2 SQIVND (reference sequence). The part of the CDR3 DNA that was read is TGTGCCAGTAGTAGAAGGGACAGTGCGTTGAGGGGC. Translating gives CASSRRDSALRG. The full CDR3 sequence reads CASSRRDSALRGYTF.

This clone showed up many times. The CDR3 is cut off 3 residues early in the read; its end comes from the germline J gene. This sequence joins TRBV30 and TRBJ2-3; a possible D gene is TRBD1 (5 bases). The CDR3 loop spans 13 amino acids. In germline, CDR1 is GTSNPN, CDR2 SVGIG (reference sequence). Between the trimmed V and J ends, which lost 6 bases and 3 bases, there was a span of 13 bases. The DNA read from the CDR3 is TGTGCCTGCCGCTGGGGCGGAACAGATACG. Translated, it gives CACRWGGTDT. The full CDR3 reads CACRWGGTDTQYF.

This clone has a count of ten or more. The CDR3 end is not reached by the read, which stops 3 residues before it; the germline J gene fills it in. The rearrangement links TRBV5-1 to TRBJ2-7; TRBD2 aligns across 9 bases. Germline V gene lookup returns CDR1 SGHRS and CDR2 YFSETQ. Germline trimming cut 2 bases from V and 1 base from J; bases unmatched to any gene: 1. The CDR3 spans 14 residues. The covered CDR3 bases are TGCGCCAGCAGCTTAACTAGCGGGTCCTACGAG. Encoded protein: CASSLTSGSYE. The full CDR3 sequence reads CASSLTSGSYEQYF. The entire variable domain, with the rest obtained from reference TRBV5-1 and TRBJ2-7, is as follows: KAGVTQTPRYLIKTRGQQVTLSCSPISGHRSVSWYQQTPGQGLQFLFEYFSETQRNKGNFPGRFSGRQFSNSRSEMNVSTLELGDSALYLCASSLTSGSYEQYFGPGTRLTVT.

In this sample, this clone turned up many times. Read data end 3 residues before the CDR3 end; the end is taken from the germline J gene. The chain has TRBV19 and TRBJ1-1, with 7 bases matching TRBD1. Germline trimming cut 2 bases from V and 1 base from J; bases unmatched to any gene: 10. CDR1 and CDR2 from the germline V gene are LNHDA and SQIVND (reference sequence). The CDR3 is 17 residues long. The CDR3 bases that were read are TGTGCCAGTAGTATAAATCCTAGGGCAGGGGGGAACACTGAA. Translating gives CASSINPRAGGNTE. The full CDR3 sequence reads CASSINPRAGGNTEAFF.

Ten or more counts support this clone. The read falls 3 residues short of the CDR3 end, and the missing part is taken from the germline J gene. The chain is built from TRBV5-5 and TRBJ1-5, with D possibly matching TRBD1 (6 bases). The CDR3 runs to 15 residues. Germline CDR1 is SGHKS and CDR2 is YYEKEE (reference sequence). V lost 4 bases to trimming and J lost 4 bases, with 15 bases between them. The CDR3 loop is CASSTGTNKNQPQHF. The sequenced CDR3 bases are TGTGCCAGCAGCACCGGGACAAACAAGAATCAGCCC.

This clone came up many times. CDR3 amino acids: CASSDSSGSYNEQFF. The CDR3 bases that were read are TGTGCCAGCAGTGACTCCAGCGGGTCCTACAATGAG. V gene TRBV6-4 combines with J gene TRBJ2-1, with a tentative D call TRBD2 (6 bases). The read ends 3 residues shy of where the CDR3 ends; the end is completed using the germline J gene. The CDR3 runs 15 residues. The V and J ends lost 0 bases and 1 base respectively, with 7 bases between them. The germline V gene encodes CDR1 MRHNA and CDR2 SNTAGT.

This clone was detected ten times or more. The read ends 3 residues early relative to the CDR3; the germline J gene fills the gap. V is TRBV20-1 and J is TRBJ1-2; no definite D call. The CDR3 consists of 13 residues. V dropped 6 bases and J dropped 4 bases, with 15 bases sitting between them. From germline, CDR1 is DFQATT and CDR2 SNEGSKA (reference sequence). The CDR3 DNA, read in part, is TGCAGTGCACCCACGACAAGCAGCTATGGC. It yields the protein CSAPTTSSYG. The full CDR3 sequence reads CSAPTTSSYGYTF.

This clone appeared many times. The sequence runs out 3 residues before the end of the CDR3; the remainder is reconstructed from the germline J gene. The chain carries TRBV7-6 and TRBJ1-1; D is undetermined. The V end was cut by 2 bases, the J end by 1 base, with 8 bases between. Germline CDR1 and CDR2: SGHVS and FNYEAQ. The CDR3 extends over 14 amino acids. The CDR3 DNA, read in part, is TGTGCCAGCAGCTTACGCGCGGGGAACACTGAA. Encoded protein: CASSLRAGNTE. The whole CDR3 sequence reads CASSLRAGNTEAFF.

The table lists this clone with many counts. CDR3 residues: CASSYRTSGGDEQFF. The CDR3 bases that were read are TGCGCCAGCAGCTATCGGACTAGCGGTGGGGATGAG. J is TRBJ2-1 and V is TRBV5-1, with TRBD2 identical over 10 bases. The CDR3 extends 3 residues past the end of the read, so its final part is completed from the germline J gene. CDR3 size: 15 residues. CDR1 is SGHRS, CDR2 YFSETQ, per germline. The ends lost 3 bases at V and 8 bases at J; junction bases unmatched: 8.

The table lists this clone with many counts. At one end, the junction sequence differs from germline, possibly due to a read error. With the read ending 3 residues before the CDR3 end, the germline J gene is used to fill in that end. The V and J genes are TRBV19 and TRBJ2-7, with D possibly matching TRBD2 (5 bases). The CDR3 sequence is 14 residues long. Germline CDR1 reads LNHDA; CDR2 reads SQIVND (reference sequence). Incomplete CDR3 DNA: TGTGCCAATAGTCCCGTCGGACTGATGTACGAG. It codes for CANSPVGLMYE. The whole CDR3 is CANSPVGLMYEQYF.

This clone was seen many times. The DNA read from the CDR3 is TGTGCCAGCAGCTCGACTGTAAGCTCCTACAATGAG. This encodes CASSSTVSSYNE. The whole CDR3 sequence is CASSSTVSSYNEQFF. J is TRBJ2-1 and V is TRBV11-2; no firm D call. The CDR3 goes on 3 residues after the read ends, and that part is filled in from the germline J gene. The CDR3 is made up of 15 amino acids. With 4 bases removed from V and 0 bases from J, the gap between germline ends came to 10 bases. Germline CDR1 and CDR2: SGHAT and FQNNGV.